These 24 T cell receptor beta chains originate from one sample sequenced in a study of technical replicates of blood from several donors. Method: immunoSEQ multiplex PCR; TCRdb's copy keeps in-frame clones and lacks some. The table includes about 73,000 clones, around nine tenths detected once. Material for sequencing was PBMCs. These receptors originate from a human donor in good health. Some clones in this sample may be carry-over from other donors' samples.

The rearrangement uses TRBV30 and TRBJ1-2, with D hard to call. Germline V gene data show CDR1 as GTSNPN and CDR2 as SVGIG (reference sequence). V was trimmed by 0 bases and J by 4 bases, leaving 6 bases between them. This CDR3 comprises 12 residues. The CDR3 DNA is TGTGCCTGGAGTGTAGGAGTCTATGGCTACACCTTC. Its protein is CAWSVGVYGYTF.

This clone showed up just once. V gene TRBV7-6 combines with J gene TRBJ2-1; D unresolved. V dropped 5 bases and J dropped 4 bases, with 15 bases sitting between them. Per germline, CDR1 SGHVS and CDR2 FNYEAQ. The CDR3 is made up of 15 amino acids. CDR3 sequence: CASSRDTAGYNEQFF. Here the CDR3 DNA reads TGTGCCAGCAGCCGAGACACCGCCGGTTACAATGAGCAGTTCTTC.

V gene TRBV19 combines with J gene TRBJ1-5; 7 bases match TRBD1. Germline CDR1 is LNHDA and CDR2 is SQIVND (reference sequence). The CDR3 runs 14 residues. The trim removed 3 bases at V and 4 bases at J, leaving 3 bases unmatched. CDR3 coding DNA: TGTGCCAGTAGTATGGGACAGACTAATCAGCCCCAGCATTTT. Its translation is CASSMGQTNQPQHF.

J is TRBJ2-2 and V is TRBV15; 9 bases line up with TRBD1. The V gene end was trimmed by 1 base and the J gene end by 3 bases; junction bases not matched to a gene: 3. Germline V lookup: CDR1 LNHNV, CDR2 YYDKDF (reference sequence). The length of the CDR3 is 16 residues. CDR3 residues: CATSRVQGAYTGELFF. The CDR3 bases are TGTGCCACCAGCAGAGTACAGGGGGCTTACACCGGGGAGCTGTTTTTT.

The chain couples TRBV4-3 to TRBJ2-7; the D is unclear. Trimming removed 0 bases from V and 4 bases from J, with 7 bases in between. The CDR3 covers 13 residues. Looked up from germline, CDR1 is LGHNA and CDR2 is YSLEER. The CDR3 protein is CASSQDLAYEQYF. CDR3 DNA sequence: TGCGCCAGCAGCCAAGATCTGGCTTACGAGCAGTACTTC.

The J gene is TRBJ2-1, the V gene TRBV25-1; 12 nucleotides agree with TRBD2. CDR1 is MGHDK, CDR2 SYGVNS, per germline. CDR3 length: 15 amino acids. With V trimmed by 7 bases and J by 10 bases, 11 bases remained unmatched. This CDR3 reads CASNLAGGRVEEQFF. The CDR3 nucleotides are TGTGCCAGCAACCTAGCGGGAGGGCGGGTTGAGGAGCAGTTCTTC.

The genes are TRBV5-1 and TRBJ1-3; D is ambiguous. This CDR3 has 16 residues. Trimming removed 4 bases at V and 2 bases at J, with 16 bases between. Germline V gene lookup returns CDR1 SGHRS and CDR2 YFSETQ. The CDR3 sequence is CASSRGIWGAGNTIYF. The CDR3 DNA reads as TGCGCCAGCAGCCGAGGGATTTGGGGTGCTGGAAACACCATATATTTT.

The CDR3 sequence: CASSPLSGGETQYF. CDR3 DNA: TGTGCCAGCAGCCCTCTGTCGGGTGGGGAGACCCAGTACTTC. J is TRBJ2-5 and V is TRBV7-3; D is uncertain. The V gene's germline CDR1 is SGHTA and CDR2 FQGTGA. Trimming removed 5 bases at V and 5 bases at J, with 15 bases between. The CDR3 runs to 14 residues. Together with reference TRBV7-3 and TRBJ2-5, the CDR3 gives the full variable domain: GAGVSQTPSNKVTEKGKYVELRCDPISGHTALYWYRQSLGQGPEFLIYFQGTGAADDSGLPNDRFFAVRPEGSVSTLKIQRTERGDSAVYLCASSPLSGGETQYFGPGTRLLVL.

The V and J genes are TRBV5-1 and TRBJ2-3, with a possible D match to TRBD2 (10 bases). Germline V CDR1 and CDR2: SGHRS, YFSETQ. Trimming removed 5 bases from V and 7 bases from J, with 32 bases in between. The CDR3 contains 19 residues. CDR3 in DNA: TGCGCCAGCAGAGATCGGACAGGGGTTGGGGCTAGCGGGGGTTATACGCAGTATTTT. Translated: CASRDRTGVGASGGYTQYF.

This chain's CDR3 is CASSGAGTSGSGETQYF. The CDR3 nucleotides read TGTGCCAGCAGCGGGGCAGGGACTAGCGGGAGTGGAGAGACCCAGTACTTC. V gene TRBV11-2 combines with J gene TRBJ2-5, with 14 positions matching TRBD2. J was trimmed by 4 bases and V by 5 bases; bases with no gene match: 9. The CDR3 runs 17 residues. CDR1 and CDR2 from the germline V gene are SGHAT and FQNNGV. The whole variable domain, remainder taken from reference TRBV11-2 and TRBJ2-5, is EAGVAQSPRYKIIEKRQSVAFWCNPISGHATLYWYQQILGQGPKLLIQFQNNGVVDDSQLPKDRFSAERLKGVDSTLKIQPAKLEDSAVYLCASSGAGTSGSGETQYFGPGTRLLVL.

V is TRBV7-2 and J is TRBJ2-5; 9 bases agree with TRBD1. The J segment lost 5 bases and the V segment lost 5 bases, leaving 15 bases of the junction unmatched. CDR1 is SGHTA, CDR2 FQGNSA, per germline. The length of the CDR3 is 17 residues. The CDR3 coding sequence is TGTGCCAGCAGCAAAAATCCGTCACAGGGGGCTTGGGAGACCCAGTACTTC. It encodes CASSKNPSQGAWETQYF.

CDR3 bases: TGCGCCAGCAGCCAAGGGCAACAGGGTTACAATGAGCAGTTCTTC. Translated: CASSQGQQGYNEQFF. The rearrangement joins TRBV5-1 to TRBJ2-1; D is perhaps TRBD1 (6 bases). Per germline, CDR1 SGHRS and CDR2 YFSETQ. The ends were cut back, 4 bases at V and 4 bases at J, with 15 bases in the middle. The CDR3 spans 15 residues.

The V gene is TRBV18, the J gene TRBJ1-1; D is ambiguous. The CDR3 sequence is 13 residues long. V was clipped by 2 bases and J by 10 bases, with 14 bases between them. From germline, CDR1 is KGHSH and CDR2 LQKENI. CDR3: CASSPTAPSGAFF. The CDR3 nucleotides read TGTGCCAGCTCACCAACTGCCCCCTCGGGAGCTTTCTTT.

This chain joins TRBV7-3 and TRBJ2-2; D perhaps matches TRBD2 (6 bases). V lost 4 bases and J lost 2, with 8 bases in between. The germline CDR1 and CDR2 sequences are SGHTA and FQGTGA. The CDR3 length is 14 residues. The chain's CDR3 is CASSSGLNTGELFF. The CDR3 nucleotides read TGTGCCAGCAGCTCGGGACTCAACACCGGGGAGCTGTTTTTT.

This chain's CDR3 is CASRPGLARTDTQYF. In DNA, the CDR3 is TGTGCCAGCAGACCTGGACTAGCCCGCACAGATACGCAGTATTTT. The J gene is TRBJ2-3, the V gene TRBV6-6; TRBD2 matches 8 bases. This CDR3 is built from 15 residues. J was trimmed by 1 base and V by 6 bases; bases with no gene match: 6. Germline loops: CDR1 MNHNY, CDR2 SVGAGI (reference sequence).

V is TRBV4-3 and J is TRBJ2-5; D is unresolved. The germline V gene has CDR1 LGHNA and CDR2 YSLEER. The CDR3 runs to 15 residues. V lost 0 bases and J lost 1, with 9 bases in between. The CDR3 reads CASSQDLGVQETQYF. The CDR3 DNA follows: TGCGCCAGCAGCCAAGATCTAGGAGTCCAAGAGACCCAGTACTTC.

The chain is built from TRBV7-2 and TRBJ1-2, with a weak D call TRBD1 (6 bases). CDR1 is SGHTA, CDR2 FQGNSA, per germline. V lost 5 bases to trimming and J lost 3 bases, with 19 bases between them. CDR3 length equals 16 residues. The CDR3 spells CASSIQGAGTDYGYTF. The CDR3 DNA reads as TGTGCCAGCAGCATACAGGGAGCCGGGACGGACTATGGCTACACCTTC.

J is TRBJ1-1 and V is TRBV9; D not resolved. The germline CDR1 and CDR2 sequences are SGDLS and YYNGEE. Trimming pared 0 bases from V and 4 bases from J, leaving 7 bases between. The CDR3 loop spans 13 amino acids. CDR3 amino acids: CASSVGTGTEAFF. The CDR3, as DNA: TGTGCCAGCAGCGTAGGTACGGGCACTGAAGCTTTCTTT.

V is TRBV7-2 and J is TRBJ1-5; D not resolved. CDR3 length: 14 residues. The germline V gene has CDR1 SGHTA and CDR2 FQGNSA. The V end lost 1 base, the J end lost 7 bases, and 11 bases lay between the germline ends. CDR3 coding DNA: TGTGCCAGCAGCTTAGACTCCCAGGCGCAGCCCCAGCATTTT. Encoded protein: CASSLDSQAQPQHF.

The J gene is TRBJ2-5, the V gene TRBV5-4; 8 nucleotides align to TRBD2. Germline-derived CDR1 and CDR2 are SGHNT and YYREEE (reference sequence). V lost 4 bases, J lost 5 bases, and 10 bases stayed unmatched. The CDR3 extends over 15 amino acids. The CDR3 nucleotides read TGTGCCAGCAGCGTGGGTGTACTAGCGGAGGAGACCCAGTACTTC. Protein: CASSVGVLAEETQYF.

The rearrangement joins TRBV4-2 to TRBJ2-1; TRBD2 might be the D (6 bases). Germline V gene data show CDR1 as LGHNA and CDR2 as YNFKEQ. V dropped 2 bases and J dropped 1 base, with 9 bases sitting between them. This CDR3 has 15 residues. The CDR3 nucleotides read TGTGCCAGCAGCCAACGACTAGGGTCCTACAATGAGCAGTTCTTC. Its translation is CASSQRLGSYNEQFF.

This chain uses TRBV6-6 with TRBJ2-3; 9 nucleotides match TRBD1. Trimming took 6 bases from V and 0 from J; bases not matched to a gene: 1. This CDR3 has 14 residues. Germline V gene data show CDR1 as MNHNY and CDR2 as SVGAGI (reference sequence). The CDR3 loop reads CASRTGGSTDTQYF. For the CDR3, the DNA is TGTGCCAGCAGGACAGGGGGTAGCACAGATACGCAGTATTTT.

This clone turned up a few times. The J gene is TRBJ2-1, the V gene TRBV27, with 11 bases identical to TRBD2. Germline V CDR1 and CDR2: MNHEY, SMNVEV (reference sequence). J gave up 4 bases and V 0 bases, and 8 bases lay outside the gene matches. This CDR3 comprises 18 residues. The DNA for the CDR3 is TGTGCCAGCAGTTTATCGAGCCTAGCGGGAGGCAAATACAATGAGCAGTTCTTC. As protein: CASSLSSLAGGKYNEQFF.

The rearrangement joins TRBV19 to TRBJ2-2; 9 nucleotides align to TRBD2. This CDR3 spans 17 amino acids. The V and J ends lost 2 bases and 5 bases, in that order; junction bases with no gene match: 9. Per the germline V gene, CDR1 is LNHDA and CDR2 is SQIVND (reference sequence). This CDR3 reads CASSIRAGGPDTGELFF. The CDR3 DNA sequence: TGTGCCAGTAGTATAAGGGCGGGGGGGCCAGATACCGGGGAGCTGTTTTTT.